This entry is about one T cell receptor beta chain. These data come from a study of sequential checkpoint blockade in melanoma. Study overall: Randomization was 1:1 between first-line nivolumab→ipilimumab and ipilimumab→nivolumab. After nivolumab or ipilimumab alone, about two dozen patients had week-13 rebiopsies.

V was clipped by 3 bases and J by 8 bases, with 8 bases between them. Looked up from germline, CDR1 is KGHSH and CDR2 is LQKENI. The CDR3 totals 13 residues. Sequenced by immunoSEQ multiplex PCR; TCRdb stores in-frame clones only, minus some. The sample shows more than 700 clones, around 25% of them seen only once. This sample's treatment: randomized to nivolumab then ipilimumab (arm A) or the reverse (arm B). Patients had received no earlier DNA-damaging chemotherapy. The TCR comes from a human donor with melanoma. The specimen comprised tumor tissue (inferred from file names), sampled from a patient given nivolumab and ipilimumab in sequence. The chain couples TRBV18 to TRBJ1-6; weak D call: TRBD1 (5 bases). The CDR3, as DNA: TGTGCCAGCTCACCCGGGGGGGATTCACCCCTCCACTTT. The encoded protein is CASSPGGDSPLHF. Variable domain in full (rest from reference TRBV18 and TRBJ1-6): NAGVMQNPRHLVRRRGQEARLRCSPMKGHSHVYWYRQLPEEGLKFMVYLQKENIIDESGMPKERFSAEFPKEGPSILRIQQVVRGDSAAYFCASSPGGDSPLHFGNGTRLTVT.